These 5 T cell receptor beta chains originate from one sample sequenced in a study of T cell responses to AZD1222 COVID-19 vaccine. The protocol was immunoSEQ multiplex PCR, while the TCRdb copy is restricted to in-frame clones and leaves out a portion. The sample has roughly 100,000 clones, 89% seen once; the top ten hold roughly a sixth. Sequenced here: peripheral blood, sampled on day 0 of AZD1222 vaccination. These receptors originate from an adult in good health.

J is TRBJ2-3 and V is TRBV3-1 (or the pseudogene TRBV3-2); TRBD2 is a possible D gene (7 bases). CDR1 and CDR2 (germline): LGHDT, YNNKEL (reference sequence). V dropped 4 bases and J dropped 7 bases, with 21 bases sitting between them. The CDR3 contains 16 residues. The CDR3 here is CASSPRGAVVGNTQYF. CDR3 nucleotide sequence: TGTGCCAGCAGCCCCCGGGGGGCCGTGGTTGGAAATACGCAGTATTTT.

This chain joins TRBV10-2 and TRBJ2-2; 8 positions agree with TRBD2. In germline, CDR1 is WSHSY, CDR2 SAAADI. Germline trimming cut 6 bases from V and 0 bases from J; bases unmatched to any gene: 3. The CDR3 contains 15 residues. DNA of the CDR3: TGCGCCAGCAGGGAGCGGGGGACGAACACCGGGGAGCTGTTTTTT. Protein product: CASRERGTNTGELFF.

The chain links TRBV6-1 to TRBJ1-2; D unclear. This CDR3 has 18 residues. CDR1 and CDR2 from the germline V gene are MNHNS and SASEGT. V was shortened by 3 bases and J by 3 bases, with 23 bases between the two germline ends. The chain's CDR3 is CASSDFGWVENLYYGYTF. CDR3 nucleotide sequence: TGTGCCAGCAGTGACTTTGGGTGGGTGGAAAACCTTTACTATGGCTACACCTTC.

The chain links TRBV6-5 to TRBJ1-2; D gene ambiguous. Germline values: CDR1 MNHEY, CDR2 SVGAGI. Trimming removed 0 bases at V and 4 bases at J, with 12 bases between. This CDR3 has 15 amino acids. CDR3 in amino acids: CASSYSNAQPYGYTF. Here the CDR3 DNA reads TGTGCCAGCAGTTACTCGAATGCACAGCCCTATGGCTACACCTTC.

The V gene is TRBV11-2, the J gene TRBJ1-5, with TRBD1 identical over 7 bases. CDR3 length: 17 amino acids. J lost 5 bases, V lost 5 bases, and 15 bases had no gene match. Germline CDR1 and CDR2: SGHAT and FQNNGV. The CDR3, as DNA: TGTGCCAGCAGCGCCAAGGGGGCAGAGTATGTGGATCAGCCCCAGCATTTT. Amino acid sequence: CASSAKGAEYVDQPQHF.